This TCR beta chain was captured by sequencing in a study of blood T cell repertoires in COVID-19. Study background: Collection of acute and convalescent COVID-19 samples took place in the United States, Italy and Spain. The cDNA or gDNA used as material had been derived from T cells, B-cell-depleted T cells, or PBMCs.

CDR3 length: 13 residues. Trimming took 5 bases from V and 3 from J, leaving 10 bases between them. CDR1 is SNHLY and CDR2 is FYNNEI in the germline V gene. Original processing methods: Amplification from reference gene primers served as the basis for estimated nucleated cell counts. Method: immunoSEQ multiplex PCR; TCRdb's copy keeps in-frame clones and lacks some. V, J and clone size are those of that table, while D and trimming were read from the DNA. This sample has about 70,000 clones, with 70% to 90% found just once. This chain links TRBV2 with TRBJ1-1, with a weak D call TRBD1 (6 bases). The TCR was taken from a woman aged 80 or over with acute or convalescent COVID-19. Sequencing used peripheral blood. CDR3 nucleotides: TGTGCCAGCAGTTCTCGACAGGACACTGAAGCTTTCTTT. Amino acids: CASSSRQDTEAFF.